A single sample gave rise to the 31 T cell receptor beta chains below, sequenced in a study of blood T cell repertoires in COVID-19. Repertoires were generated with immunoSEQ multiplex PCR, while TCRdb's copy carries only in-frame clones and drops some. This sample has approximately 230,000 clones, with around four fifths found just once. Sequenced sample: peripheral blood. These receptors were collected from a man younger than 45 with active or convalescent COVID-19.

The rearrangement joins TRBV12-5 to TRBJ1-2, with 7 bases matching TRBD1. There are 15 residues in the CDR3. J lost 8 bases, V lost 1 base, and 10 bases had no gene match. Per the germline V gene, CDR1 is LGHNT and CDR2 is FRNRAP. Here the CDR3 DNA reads TGTGCTAGTGGTTTGGGCCAGACAGGGCTGGCCGGCTACACCTTC. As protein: CASGLGQTGLAGYTF.

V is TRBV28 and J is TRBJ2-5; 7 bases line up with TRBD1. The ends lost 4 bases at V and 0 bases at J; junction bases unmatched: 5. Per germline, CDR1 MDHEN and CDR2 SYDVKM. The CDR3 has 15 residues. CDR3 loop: CASSWAGGNQETQYF. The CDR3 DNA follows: TGTGCCAGCAGTTGGGCAGGGGGTAACCAAGAGACCCAGTACTTC.

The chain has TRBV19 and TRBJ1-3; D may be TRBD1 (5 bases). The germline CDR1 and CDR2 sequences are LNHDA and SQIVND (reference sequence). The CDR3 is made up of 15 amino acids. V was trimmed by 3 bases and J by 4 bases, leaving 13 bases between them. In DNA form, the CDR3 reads TGTGCCAGTAGTATCGGGGGACTCGGAGGAAACACCATATATTTT. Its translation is CASSIGGLGGNTIYF.

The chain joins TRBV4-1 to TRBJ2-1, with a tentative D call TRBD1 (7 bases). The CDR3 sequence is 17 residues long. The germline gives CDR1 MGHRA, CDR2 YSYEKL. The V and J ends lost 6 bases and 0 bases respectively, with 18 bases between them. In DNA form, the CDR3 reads TGCGCCAGCAGTAGAAACGGCGGGGACAGCTCCTACAATGAGCAGTTCTTC. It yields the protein CASSRNGGDSSYNEQFF.

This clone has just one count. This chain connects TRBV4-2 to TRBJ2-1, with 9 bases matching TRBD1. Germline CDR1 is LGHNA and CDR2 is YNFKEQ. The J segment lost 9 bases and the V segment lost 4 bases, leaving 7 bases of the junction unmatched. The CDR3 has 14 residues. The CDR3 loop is CASSPSGQGSEQFF. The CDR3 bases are TGTGCCAGCAGCCCCTCCGGACAGGGGAGTGAGCAGTTCTTC.

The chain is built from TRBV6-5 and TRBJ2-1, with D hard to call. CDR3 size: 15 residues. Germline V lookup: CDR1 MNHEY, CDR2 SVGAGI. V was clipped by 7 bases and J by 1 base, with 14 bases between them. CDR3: CASNPGGSSYNEQFF. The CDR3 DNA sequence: TGTGCCAGCAACCCTGGCGGAAGTTCCTACAATGAGCAGTTCTTC.

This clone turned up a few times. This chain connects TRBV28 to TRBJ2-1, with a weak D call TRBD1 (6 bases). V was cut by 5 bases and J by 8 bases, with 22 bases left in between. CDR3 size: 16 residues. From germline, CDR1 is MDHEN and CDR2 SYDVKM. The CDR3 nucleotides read TGTGCCAGCAGTCGCCCCAGCAGGGGTTCAGGAGATGAGCAGTTCTTC. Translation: CASSRPSRGSGDEQFF. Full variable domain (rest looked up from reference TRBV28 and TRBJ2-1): DVKVTQSSRYLVKRTGEKVFLECVQDMDHENMFWYRQDPGLGLRLIYFSYDVKMKEKGDIPEGYSVSREKKERFSLILESASTNQTSMYLCASSRPSRGSGDEQFFGPGTRLTVL.

This CDR3 is CASSPRTDGNTIYF. CDR3 nucleotide sequence: TGCGCCAGCAGCCCTAGGACAGATGGAAACACCATATATTTT. The V gene is TRBV4-1, the J gene TRBJ1-3, with D possibly being TRBD1 (6 bases). Germline values: CDR1 MGHRA, CDR2 YSYEKL. Between the trimmed V and J ends, which lost 4 bases and 3 bases, there was a span of 10 bases. This CDR3 comprises 14 residues.

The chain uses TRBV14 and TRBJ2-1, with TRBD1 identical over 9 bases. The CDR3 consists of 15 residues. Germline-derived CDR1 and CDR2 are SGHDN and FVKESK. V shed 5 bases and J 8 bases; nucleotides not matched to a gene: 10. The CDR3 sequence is CASSYSGTGKYEQFF. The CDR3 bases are TGTGCCAGCAGCTACTCCGGGACAGGGAAGTATGAGCAGTTCTTC. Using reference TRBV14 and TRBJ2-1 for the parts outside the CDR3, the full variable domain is EAGVTQFPSHSVIEKGQTVTLRCDPISGHDNLYWYRRVMGKEIKFLLHFVKESKQDESGMPNNRFLAERTGGTYSTLKVQPAELEDSGVYFCASSYSGTGKYEQFFGPGTRLTVL.

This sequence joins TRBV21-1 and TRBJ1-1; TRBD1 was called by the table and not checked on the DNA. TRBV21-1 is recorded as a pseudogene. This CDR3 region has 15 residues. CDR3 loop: CASSKATVRNTEAFF. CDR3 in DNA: TGTGCCAGCAGCAAAGCTACAGTCAGGAACACTGAAGCTTTCTTT.

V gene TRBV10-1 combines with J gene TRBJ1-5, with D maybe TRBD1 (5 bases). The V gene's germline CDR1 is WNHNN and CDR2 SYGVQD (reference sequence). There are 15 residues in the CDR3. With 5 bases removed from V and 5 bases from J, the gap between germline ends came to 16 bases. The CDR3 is CASSTAGGRDQPQHF. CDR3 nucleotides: TGCGCCAGCAGTACCGCCGGGGGTAGGGATCAGCCCCAGCATTTT.

This CDR3 reads CASAPQGIIREQYF. The CDR3, as DNA: TGTGCCAGCGCCCCGCAGGGGATCATACGCGAGCAGTACTTC. The rearrangement joins TRBV18 to TRBJ2-7; the D gene is possibly TRBD1 (6 bases). The V gene lost 8 bases and the J gene lost 6 bases, with 20 bases spanning the gap. The CDR3 has 14 amino acids. CDR1 is KGHSH and CDR2 is LQKENI in the germline V gene. The whole variable domain, remainder taken from reference TRBV18 and TRBJ2-7, is NAGVMQNPRHLVRRRGQEARLRCSPMKGHSHVYWYRQLPEEGLKFMVYLQKENIIDESGMPKERFSAEFPKEGPSILRIQQVVRGDSAAYFCASAPQGIIREQYFGPGTRLTVT.

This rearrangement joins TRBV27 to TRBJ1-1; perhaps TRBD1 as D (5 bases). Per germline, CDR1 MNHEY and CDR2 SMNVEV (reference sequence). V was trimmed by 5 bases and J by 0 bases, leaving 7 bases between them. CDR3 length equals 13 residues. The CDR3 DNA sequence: TGTGCCAGCAGTGGACAACTGAACACTGAAGCTTTCTTT. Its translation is CASSGQLNTEAFF.

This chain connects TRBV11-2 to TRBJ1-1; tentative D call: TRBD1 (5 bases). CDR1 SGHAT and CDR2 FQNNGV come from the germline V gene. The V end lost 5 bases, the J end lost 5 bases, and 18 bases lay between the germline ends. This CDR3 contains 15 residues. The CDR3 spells CASSLWRGTGTEAFF. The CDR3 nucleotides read TGTGCCAGCAGCCTGTGGAGGGGCACGGGGACTGAAGCTTTCTTT.

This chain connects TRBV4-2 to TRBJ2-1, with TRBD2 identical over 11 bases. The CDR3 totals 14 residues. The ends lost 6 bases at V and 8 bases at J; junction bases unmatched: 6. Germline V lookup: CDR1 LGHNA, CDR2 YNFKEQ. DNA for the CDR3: TGTGCCAGCAGACGGGAGACTAGCGGGGATGAGCAGTTCTTC. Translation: CASRRETSGDEQFF.

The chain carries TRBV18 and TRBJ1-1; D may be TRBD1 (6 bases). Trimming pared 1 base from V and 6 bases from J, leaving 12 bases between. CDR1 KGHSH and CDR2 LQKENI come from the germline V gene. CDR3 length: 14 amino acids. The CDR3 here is CASSPLTGAAEAFF. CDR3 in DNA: TGTGCCAGCTCACCACTGACAGGTGCAGCTGAAGCTTTCTTT. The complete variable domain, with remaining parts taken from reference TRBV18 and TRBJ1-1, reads NAGVMQNPRHLVRRRGQEARLRCSPMKGHSHVYWYRQLPEEGLKFMVYLQKENIIDESGMPKERFSAEFPKEGPSILRIQQVVRGDSAAYFCASSPLTGAAEAFFGQGTRLTVV.

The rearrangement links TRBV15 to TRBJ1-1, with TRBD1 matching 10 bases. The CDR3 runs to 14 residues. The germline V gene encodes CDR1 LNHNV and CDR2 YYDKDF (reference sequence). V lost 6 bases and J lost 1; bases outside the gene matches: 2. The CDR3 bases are TGTGCCACCAGTTGGACAGGGGGGAACACTGAAGCTTTCTTT. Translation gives CATSWTGGNTEAFF.

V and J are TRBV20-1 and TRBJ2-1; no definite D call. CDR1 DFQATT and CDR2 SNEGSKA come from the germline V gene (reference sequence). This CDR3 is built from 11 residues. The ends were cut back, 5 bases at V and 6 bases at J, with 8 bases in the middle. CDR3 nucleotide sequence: TGCAGTGCTGCCCCCGGCAATGAGCAGTTCTTC. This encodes CSAAPGNEQFF.

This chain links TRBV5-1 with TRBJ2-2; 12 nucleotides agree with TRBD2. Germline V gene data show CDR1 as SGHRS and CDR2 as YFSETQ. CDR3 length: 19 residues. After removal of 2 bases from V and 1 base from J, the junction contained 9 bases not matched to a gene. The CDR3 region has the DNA TGCGCCAGCAGCTTAGGCGGACCGGGACTAGCGGGGAACACCGGGGAGCTGTTTTTT. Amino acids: CASSLGGPGLAGNTGELFF.

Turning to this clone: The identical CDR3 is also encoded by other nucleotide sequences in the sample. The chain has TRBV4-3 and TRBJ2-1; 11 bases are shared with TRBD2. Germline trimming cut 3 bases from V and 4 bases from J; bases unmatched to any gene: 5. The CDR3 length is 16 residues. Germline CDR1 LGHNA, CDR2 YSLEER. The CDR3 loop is CASSQGVAGGYNEQFF. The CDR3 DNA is TGCGCCAGCAGCCAGGGAGTAGCGGGGGGGTACAATGAGCAGTTCTTC.

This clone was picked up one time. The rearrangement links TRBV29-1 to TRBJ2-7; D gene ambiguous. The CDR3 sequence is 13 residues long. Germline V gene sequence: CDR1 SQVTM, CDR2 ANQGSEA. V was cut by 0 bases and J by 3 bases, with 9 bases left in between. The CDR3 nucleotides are TGCAGCGTTGAAGATCGTCAGGACTACGAGCAGTACTTC. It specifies CSVEDRQDYEQYF.

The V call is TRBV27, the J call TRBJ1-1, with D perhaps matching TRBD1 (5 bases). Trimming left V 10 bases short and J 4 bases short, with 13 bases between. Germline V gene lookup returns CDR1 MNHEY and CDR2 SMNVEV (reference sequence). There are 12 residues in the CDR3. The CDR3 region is CATRRQGTEAFF. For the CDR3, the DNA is TGTGCCACTCGCCGCCAGGGCACTGAAGCTTTCTTT.

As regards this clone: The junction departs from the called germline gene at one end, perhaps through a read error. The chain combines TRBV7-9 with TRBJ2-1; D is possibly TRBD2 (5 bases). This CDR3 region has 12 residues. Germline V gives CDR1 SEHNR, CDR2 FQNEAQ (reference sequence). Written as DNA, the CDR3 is TGTGCCAGCAGCCTAGCCCCGAATGAGCAGTTCTTC. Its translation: CASSLAPNEQFF.

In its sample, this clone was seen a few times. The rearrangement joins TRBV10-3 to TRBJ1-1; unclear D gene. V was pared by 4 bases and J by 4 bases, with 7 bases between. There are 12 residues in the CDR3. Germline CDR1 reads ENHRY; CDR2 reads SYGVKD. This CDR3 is CAISAFGTEAFF. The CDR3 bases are TGTGCCATCAGTGCGTTCGGCACTGAAGCTTTCTTT.

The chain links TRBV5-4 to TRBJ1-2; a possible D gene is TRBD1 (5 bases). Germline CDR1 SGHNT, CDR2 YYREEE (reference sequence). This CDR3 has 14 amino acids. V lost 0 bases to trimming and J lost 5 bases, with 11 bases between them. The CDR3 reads CASSLGDSLYGYTF. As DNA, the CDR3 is TGTGCCAGCAGCTTGGGGGACTCTTTATATGGCTACACCTTC.

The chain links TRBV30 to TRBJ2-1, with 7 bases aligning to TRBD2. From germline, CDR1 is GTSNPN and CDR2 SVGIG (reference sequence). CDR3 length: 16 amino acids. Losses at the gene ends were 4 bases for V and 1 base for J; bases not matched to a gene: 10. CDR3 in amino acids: CAWNRDYQPSYNEQFF. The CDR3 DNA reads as TGTGCCTGGAACCGGGACTACCAACCTTCCTACAATGAGCAGTTCTTC.

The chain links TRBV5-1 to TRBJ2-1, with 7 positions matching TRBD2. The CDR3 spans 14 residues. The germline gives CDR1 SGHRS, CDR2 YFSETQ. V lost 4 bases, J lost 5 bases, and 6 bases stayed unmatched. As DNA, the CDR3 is TGCGCCAGCAGCACGAGGACTAGGGACAATGAGCAGTTCTTC. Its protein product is CASSTRTRDNEQFF.

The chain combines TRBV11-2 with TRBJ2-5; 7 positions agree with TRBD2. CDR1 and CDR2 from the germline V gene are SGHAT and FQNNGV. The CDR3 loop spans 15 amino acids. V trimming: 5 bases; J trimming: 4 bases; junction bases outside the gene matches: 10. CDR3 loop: CASSLGLVGTETQYF. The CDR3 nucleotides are TGTGCCAGCAGCCTCGGACTAGTAGGGACAGAGACCCAGTACTTC.

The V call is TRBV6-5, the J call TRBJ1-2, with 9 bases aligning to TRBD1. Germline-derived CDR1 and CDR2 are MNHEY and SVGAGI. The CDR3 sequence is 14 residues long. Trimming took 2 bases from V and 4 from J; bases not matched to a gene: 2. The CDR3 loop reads CASSYGQGSYGYTF. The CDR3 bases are TGTGCCAGCAGTTACGGACAGGGGTCCTATGGCTACACCTTC.

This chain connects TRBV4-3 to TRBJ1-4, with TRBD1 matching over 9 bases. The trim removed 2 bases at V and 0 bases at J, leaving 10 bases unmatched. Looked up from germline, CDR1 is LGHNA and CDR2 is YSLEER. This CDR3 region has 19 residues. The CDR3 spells CASSQIGTGQAPTNEKLFF. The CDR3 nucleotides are TGCGCCAGCAGCCAAATCGGGACAGGGCAGGCCCCAACTAATGAAAAACTGTTTTTT.

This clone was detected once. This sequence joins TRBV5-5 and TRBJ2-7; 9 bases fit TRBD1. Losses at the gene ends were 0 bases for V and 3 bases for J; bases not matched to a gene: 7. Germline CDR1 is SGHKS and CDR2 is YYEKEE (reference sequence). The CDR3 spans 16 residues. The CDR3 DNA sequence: TGTGCCAGCAGCTTGGCTGGACAGGGGCGTTACTACGAGCAGTACTTC. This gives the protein CASSLAGQGRYYEQYF.